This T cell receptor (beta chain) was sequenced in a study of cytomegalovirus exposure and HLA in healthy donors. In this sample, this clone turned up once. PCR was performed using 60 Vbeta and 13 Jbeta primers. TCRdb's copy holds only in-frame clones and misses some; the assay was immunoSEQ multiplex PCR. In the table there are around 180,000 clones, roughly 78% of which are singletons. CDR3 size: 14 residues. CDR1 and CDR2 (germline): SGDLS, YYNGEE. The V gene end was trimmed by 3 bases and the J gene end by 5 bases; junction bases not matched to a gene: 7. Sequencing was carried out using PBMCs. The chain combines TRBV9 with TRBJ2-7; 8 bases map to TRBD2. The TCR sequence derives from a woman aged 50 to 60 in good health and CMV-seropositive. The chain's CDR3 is CASSAGGPLNEQYF. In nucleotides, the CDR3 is TGTGCCAGCAGCGCGGGGGGGCCTCTCAACGAGCAGTACTTC.